This T cell receptor (beta chain) was recovered during a study of human T cells and chemical hapten exposure. The wider study: Diphenylcyclopropenone, dosed weekly to the scalp, was given to patients throughout the roughly 24-week study. Notes on the study in general: Expanded TCRs formed significantly more large CDR3 similarity clusters than controls.

The time point denotes: patch test 3, about 24 weeks after DPC sensitization. Noted treatment: therapeutic diphenylcyclopropenone sensitization with weekly scalp DPC. TCRdb reanalysed the RACE reads using MiXCR and keeps one entry per CDR3 protein. Of some 64,000 distinct CDR3 sequences listed, 8% to 13% were seen once; the top ten hold about 2%. CDR1 is SGHTA and CDR2 is FQGNSA in the germline V gene. The V end was cut by 1 base, the J end by 0 bases, with 10 bases between. The CDR3 contains 16 residues. Turning to this clonotype: Its antigen is currently unknown.

The rearrangement uses TRBV7-2 and TRBJ1-5; maybe TRBD1 (6 bases). The sequence came from a woman aged 30 to 39 with alopecia areata. Some clones in this sample may be carry-over from other donors' samples. The sequencing used whole blood, collected in connection with sensitization to the hapten diphenylcyclopropenone (DPC). In nucleotides, the CDR3 is TGTGCCAGCAGCTTAGAAGAGACAGGTAGCAATCAGCCCCAGCATTTT. It encodes CASSLEETGSNQPQHF. The full variable domain, its missing parts supplied by reference TRBV7-2 and TRBJ1-5, is GAGVSQSPSNKVTEKGKDVELRCDPISGHTALYWYRQSLGQGLEFLIYFQGNSAPDKSGLPSDRFSAERTGGSVSTLTIQRTQQEDSAVYLCASSLEETGSNQPQHFGDGTRLSIL.